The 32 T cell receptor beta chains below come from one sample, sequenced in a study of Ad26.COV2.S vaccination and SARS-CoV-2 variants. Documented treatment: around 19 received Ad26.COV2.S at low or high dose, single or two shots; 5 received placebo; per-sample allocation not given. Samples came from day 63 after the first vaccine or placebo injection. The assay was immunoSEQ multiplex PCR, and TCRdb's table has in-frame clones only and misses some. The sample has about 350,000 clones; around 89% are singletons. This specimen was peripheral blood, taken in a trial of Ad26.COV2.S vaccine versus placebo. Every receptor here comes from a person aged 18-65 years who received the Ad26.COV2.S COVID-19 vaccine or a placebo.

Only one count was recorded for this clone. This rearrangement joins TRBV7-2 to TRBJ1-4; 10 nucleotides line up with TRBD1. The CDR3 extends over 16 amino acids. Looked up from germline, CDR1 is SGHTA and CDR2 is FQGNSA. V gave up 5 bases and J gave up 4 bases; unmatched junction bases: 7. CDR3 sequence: CASSPRTGGVNEKLFF. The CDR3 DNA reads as TGTGCCAGCAGCCCGAGGACAGGGGGGGTTAATGAAAAACTGTTTTTT.

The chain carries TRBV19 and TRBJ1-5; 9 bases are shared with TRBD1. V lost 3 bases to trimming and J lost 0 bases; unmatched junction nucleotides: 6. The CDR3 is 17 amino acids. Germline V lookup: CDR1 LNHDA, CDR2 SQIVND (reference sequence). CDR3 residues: CASSMGRDRASNQPQHF. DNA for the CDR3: TGTGCCAGTAGTATGGGCCGGGACAGGGCTAGCAATCAGCCCCAGCATTTT. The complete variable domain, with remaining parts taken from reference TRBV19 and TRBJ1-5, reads DGGITQSPKYLFRKEGQNVTLSCEQNLNHDAMYWYRQDPGQGLRLIYYSQIVNDFQKGDIAEGYSVSREKKESFPLTVTSAQKNPTAFYLCASSMGRDRASNQPQHFGDGTRLSIL.

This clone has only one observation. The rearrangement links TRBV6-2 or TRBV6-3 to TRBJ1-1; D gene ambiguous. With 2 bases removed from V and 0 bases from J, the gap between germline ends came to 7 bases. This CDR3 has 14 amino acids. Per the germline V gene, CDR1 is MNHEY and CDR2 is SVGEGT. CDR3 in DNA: TGTGCCAGCAGTTACAGCGGAATGAACACTGAAGCTTTCTTT. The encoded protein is CASSYSGMNTEAFF.

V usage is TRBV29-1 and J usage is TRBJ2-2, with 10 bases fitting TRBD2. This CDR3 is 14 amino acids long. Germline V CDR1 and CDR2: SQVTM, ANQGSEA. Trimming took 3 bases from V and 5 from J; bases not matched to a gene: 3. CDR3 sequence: CSVEGLARTGELFF. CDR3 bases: TGCAGCGTTGAGGGACTAGCGCGGACCGGGGAGCTGTTTTTT.

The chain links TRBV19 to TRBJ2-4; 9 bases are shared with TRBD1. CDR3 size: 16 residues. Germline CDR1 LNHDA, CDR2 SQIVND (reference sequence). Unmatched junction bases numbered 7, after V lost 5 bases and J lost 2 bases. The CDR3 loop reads CASSEQGARTKNIQYF. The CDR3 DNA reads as TGTGCCAGTAGTGAACAGGGGGCGCGAACCAAAAACATTCAGTACTTC.

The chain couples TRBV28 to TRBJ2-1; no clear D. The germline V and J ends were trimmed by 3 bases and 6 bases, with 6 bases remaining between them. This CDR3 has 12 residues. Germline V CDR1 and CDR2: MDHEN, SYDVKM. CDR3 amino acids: CASSFQSNEQFF. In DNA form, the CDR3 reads TGTGCCAGCAGTTTTCAGTCCAATGAGCAGTTCTTC.

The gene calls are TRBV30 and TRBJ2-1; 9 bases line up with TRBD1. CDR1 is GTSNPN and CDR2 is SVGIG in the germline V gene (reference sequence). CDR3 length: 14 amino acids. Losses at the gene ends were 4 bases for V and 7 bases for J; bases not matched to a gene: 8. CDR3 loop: CAWNRGREYNEQFF. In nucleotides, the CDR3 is TGTGCCTGGAACAGGGGGCGCGAGTATAATGAGCAGTTCTTC. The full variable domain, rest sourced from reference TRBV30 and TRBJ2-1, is SQTIHQWPATLVQPVGSPLSLECTVEGTSNPNLYWYRQAAGRGLQLLFYSVGIGQISSEVPQNLSASRPQDRQFILSSKKLLLSDSGFYLCAWNRGREYNEQFFGPGTRLTVL.

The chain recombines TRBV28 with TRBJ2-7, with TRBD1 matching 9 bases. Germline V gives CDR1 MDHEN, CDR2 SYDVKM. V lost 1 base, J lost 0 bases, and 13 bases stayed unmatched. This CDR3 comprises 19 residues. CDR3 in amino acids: CASSLLGQGKGSSSYEQYF. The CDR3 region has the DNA TGTGCCAGCAGTTTATTGGGACAGGGTAAGGGATCAAGCTCCTACGAGCAGTACTTC.

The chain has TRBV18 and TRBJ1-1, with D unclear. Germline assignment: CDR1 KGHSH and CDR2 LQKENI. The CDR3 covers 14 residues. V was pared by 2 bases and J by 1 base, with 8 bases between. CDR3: CASSPEPGNTEAFF. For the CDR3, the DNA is TGTGCCAGCTCACCAGAGCCCGGGAACACTGAAGCTTTCTTT.

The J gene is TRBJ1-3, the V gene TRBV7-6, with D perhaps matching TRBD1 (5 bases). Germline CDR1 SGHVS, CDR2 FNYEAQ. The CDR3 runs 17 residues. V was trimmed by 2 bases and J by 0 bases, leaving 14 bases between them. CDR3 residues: CASSLYVEGSSGNTIYF. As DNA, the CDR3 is TGTGCCAGCAGCTTATATGTTGAGGGGAGCTCTGGAAACACCATATATTTT.

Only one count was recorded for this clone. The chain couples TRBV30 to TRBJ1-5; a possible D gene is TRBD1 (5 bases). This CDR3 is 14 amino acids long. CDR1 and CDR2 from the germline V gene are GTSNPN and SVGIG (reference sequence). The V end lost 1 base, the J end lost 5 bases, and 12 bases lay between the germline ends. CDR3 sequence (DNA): TGTGCCTGGAGTGCCTCGACAGTCGATCAGCCCCAGCATTTT. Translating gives CAWSASTVDQPQHF.

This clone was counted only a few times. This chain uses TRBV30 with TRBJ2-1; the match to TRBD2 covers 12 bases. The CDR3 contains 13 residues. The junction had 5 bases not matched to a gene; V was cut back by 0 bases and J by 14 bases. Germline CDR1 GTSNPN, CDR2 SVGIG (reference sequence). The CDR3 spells CAWSVLAGGPEFF. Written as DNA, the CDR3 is TGTGCCTGGAGTGTTCTAGCGGGAGGGCCGGAGTTCTTC.

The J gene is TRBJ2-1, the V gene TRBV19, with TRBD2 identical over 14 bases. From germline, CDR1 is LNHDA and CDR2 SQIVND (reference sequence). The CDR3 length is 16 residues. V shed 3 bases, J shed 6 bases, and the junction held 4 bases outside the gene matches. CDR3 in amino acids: CASSIGTSGSRNEQFF. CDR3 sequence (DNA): TGTGCCAGTAGTATCGGGACTAGCGGGAGTCGCAATGAGCAGTTCTTC.

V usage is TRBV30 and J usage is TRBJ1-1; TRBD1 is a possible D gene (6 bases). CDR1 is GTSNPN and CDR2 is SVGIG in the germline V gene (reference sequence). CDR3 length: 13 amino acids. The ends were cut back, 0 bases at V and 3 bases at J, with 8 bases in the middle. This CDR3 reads CAWSVGGHTEAFF. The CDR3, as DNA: TGTGCCTGGAGTGTCGGGGGGCACACTGAAGCTTTCTTT.

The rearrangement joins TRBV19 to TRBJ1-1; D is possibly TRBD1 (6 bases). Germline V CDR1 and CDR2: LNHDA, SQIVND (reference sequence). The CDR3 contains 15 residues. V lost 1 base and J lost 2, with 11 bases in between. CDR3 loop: CASSIGGTTNTEAFF. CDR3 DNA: TGTGCCAGTAGTATAGGTGGGACAACTAACACTGAAGCTTTCTTT. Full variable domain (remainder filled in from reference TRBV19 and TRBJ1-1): DGGITQSPKYLFRKEGQNVTLSCEQNLNHDAMYWYRQDPGQGLRLIYYSQIVNDFQKGDIAEGYSVSREKKESFPLTVTSAQKNPTAFYLCASSIGGTTNTEAFFGQGTRLTVV.

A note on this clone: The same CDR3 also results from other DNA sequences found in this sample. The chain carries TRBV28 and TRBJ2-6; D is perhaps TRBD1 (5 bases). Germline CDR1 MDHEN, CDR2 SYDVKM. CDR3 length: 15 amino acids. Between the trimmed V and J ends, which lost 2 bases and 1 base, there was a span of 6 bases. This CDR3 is CASSLQGSGANVLTF. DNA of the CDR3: TGTGCCAGCAGTTTACAGGGATCTGGGGCCAACGTCCTGACTTTC.

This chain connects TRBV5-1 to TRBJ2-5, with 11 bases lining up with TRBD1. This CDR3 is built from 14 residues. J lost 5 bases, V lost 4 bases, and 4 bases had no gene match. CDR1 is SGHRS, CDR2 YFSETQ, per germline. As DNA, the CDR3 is TGCGCCAGCAGCGGGACAGGGGGATGGGAGACCCAGTACTTC. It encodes CASSGTGGWETQYF. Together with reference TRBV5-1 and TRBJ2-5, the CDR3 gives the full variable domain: KAGVTQTPRYLIKTRGQQVTLSCSPISGHRSVSWYQQTPGQGLQFLFEYFSETQRNKGNFPGRFSGRQFSNSRSEMNVSTLELGDSALYLCASSGTGGWETQYFGPGTRLLVL.

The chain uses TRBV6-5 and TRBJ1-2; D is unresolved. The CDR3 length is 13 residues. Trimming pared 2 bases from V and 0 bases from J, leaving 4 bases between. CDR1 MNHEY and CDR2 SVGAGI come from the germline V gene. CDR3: CASSYDANYGYTF. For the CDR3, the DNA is TGTGCCAGCAGTTACGATGCTAACTATGGCTACACCTTC.

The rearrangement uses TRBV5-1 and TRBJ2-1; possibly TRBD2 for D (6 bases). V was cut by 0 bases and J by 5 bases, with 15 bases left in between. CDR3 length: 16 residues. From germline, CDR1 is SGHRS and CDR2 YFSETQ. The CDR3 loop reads CASSLAVGGGDNEQFF. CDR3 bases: TGCGCCAGCAGCTTGGCCGTGGGAGGCGGGGACAATGAGCAGTTCTTC.

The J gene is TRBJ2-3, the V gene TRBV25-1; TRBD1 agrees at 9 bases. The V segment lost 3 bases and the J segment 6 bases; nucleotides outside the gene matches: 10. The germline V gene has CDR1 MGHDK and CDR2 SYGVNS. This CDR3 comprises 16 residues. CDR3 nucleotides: TGTGCCAGCAGTGAGGTCGCGGGACAGGGCCCCGATACGCAGTATTTT. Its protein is CASSEVAGQGPDTQYF.

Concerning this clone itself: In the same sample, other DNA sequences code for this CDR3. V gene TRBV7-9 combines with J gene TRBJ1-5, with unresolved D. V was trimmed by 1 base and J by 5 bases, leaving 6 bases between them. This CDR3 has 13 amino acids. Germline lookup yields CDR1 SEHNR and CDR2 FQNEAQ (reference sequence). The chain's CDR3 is CASSLGQDQPQHF. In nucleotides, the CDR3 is TGTGCCAGCAGCTTAGGGCAAGATCAGCCCCAGCATTTT.

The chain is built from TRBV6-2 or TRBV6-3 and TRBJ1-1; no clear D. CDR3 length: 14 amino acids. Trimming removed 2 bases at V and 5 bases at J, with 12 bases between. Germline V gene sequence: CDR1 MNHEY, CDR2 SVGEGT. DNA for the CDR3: TGTGCCAGCAGTTACGGATCGGGATGGACTGAAGCTTTCTTT. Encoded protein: CASSYGSGWTEAFF.

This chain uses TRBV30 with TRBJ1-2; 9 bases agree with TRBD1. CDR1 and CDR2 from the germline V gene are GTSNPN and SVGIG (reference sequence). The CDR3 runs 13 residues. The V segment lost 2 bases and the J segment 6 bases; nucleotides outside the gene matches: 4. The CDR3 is CAWSRTGVNGYTF. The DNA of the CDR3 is TGTGCCTGGAGTCGGACAGGGGTGAATGGCTACACCTTC.

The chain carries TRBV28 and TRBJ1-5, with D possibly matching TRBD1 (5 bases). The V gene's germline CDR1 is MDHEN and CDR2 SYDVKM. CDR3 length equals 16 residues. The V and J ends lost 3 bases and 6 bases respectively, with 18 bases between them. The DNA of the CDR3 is TGTGCCAGCAGTTTCAGGTCCCAAGGGACGCGTCAGCCCCAGCATTTT. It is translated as CASSFRSQGTRQPQHF.

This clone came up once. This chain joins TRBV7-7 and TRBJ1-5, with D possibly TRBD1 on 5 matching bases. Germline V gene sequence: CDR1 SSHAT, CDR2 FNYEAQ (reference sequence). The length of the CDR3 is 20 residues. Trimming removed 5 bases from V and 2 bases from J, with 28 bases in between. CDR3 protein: CASSTTTGGTRVGGNQPQHF. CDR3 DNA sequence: TGTGCCAGCAGCACAACCACTGGAGGGACGAGGGTTGGGGGCAATCAGCCCCAGCATTTT.

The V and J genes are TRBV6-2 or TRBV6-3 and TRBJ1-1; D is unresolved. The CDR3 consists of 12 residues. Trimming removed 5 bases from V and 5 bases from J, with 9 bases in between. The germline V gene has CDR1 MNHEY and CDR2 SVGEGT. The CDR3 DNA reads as TGTGCCAGCAGTCTGGTCATGACTGAAGCTTTCTTT. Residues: CASSLVMTEAFF.

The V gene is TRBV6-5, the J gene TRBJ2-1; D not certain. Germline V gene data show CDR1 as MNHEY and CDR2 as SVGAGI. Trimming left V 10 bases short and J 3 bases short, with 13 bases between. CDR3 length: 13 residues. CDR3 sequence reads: CAISSTRYNEQFF. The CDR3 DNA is TGTGCCATCTCCTCAACCCGCTACAATGAGCAGTTCTTC.

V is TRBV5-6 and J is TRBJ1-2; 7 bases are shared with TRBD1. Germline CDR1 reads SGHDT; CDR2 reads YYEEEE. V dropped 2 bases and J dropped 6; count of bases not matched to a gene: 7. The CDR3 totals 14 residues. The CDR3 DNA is TGTGCCAGCAGCTTTCACGGGACAGCCAATGGCTACACCTTC. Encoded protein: CASSFHGTANGYTF.

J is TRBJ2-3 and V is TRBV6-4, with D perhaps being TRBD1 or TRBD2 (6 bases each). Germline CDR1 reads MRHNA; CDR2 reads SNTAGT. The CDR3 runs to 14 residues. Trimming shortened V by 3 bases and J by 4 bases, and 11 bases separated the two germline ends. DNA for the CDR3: TGTGCCAGCAGTGAGGAGGGGGAGGCAGATACGCAGTATTTT. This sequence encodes CASSEEGEADTQYF.

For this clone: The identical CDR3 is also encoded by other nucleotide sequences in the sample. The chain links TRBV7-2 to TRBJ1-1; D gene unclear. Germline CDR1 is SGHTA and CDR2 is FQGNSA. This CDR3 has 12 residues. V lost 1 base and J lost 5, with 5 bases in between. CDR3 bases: TGTGCCAGCAGCTTAGGTTTTACTGAAGCTTTCTTT. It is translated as CASSLGFTEAFF.

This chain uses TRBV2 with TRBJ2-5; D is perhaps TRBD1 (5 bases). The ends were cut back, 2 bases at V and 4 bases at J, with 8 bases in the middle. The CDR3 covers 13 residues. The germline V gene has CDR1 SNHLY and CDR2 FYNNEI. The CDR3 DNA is TGTGCCAGCAGTGAACAGGGTGCAGAGACCCAGTACTTC. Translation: CASSEQGAETQYF.

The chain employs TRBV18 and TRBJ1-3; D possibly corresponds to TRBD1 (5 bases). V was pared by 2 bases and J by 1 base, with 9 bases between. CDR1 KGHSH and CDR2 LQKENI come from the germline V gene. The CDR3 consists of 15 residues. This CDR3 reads CASSPDSGSGNTIYF. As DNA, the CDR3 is TGTGCCAGCTCACCAGACAGCGGATCTGGAAACACCATATATTTT.